Reported below is one TCR beta chain. This clone was detected a few times. Its target antigen remains unknown. No much larger clone is present one base from it, and per-base qualities are unavailable. This specimen belongs to a study of T cells in localized non-small cell lung cancer (dated by TCRdb to the early 2020s). In terms of the full investigation: Comparing tumors with uninvolved tumor-adjacent lungs, the study looked at the T cell repertoires of a few hundred patients with early-stage NSCLC. All 230 or so NSCLC patients in the cohort were treatment-naive and had localized lung tumors that were resected. A mean age of roughly 66 years was recorded for the NSCLC patients, of whom more than 120 were male and some 99 were female. The study at large found these results: Longer overall survival was associated with higher blood T cell density, whereas shorter survival was associated with higher adjacent-lung clonality. Because multi-region tumor sequencing was not performed, intratumor heterogeneity could not be ruled out. Because the study design was exploratory, TCR variables were selected using unadjusted p-values without false-discovery rate correction. Uninvolved tumor-adjacent lung showed the highest T cell clonality, higher than tumor, which suggests more focused antigenic responses in the uninvolved tumor-adjacent lung. A median of around 50 of the top 100 tumor clones turned up in the paired uninvolved adjacent lung, and 25 to 35 of those clones also ranked among the top 100 of that same adjacent lung.

The junction shows trimming of 2 bases on V and 4 bases on J, plus 11 bases between the germline ends. From its cysteine to its phenylalanine, the CDR3 spans 15 amino acids. Only the CDR3 DNA stays, 45 bases, in frame from base 1. The germline V gene gives CDR1 as SNHLY and CDR2 as FYNNEI. At diagnosis, tumor, uninvolved tumor-adjacent lung and peripheral blood were collected and then preserved as a mix of FFPE and fresh-frozen material. For TCR repertoire profiling, blood samples were analyzed as peripheral blood mononuclear cells. TCR beta CDR3 regions were sequenced from DNA using the immunoSEQ Assay. Turning to the authors' computational methods: T cell density was computed as TCR beta template counts normalized to usable DNA estimated by amplifying housekeeping genes. Using the preseqR package, richness was estimated by extrapolating to 120,000 templates for tissue samples and 400,000 templates for PBMC samples. Clonality was defined by subtracting Pielou's evenness from one. Tissue-enriched TCRs were identified by differential abundance testing using productive amino-acid clonotypes, minimum total count 5 and alpha 0.1. The Jaccard Index and the Morisita Overlap Index were used to measure how much the repertoires overlapped between compartments. GLIPH clustered TCR beta CDR3s with public tetramer-defined viral CDR3s; viral motifs required at least three viral sequences plus V-gene enrichment. As stored in TCRdb, this immuneACCESS dataset retains in-frame rearrangements with V and J assigned. A fraction of the clones does not appear; measured against another copy, unresolved V genes explain less than half of the discrepancy, and the remainder lacks a known reason. V and J calls and clone size follow that table, whereas D and trimming were derived from the DNA. The table for this sample lists roughly 30,000 clones; about 88% of them were counted only once. The ten largest make up over 10% of the sample.

Recombination linked TRBV2 to TRBJ1-4; the D region possibly corresponds to TRBD1 (6 bases align). Source: peripheral blood, taken before any cancer treatment. This receptor was identified in a female donor aged 60 or older with stage III squamous cell lung carcinoma. CDR3 sequence: CASSEWAGDNEKLFF. The nucleotide sequence is given as TGTGCCAGCAGTGAATGGGCAGGGGATAATGAAAAACTGTTTTTT.